The present T cell receptor beta chain was sequenced within a study of blood T cell repertoires in COVID-19. Study information: Whether acute or convalescent, the COVID-19 samples came from the United States, Italy and Spain. The analysed material was cDNA or gDNA that came from T cells, B-cell-depleted T cells, or PBMCs.

Per the study methods: Amplification from reference gene primers served as the basis for estimated nucleated cell counts. This table comes from immunoSEQ multiplex PCR, and its TCRdb copy is limited to in-frame clones, with some not included. That table is the source of V, J and clone size, and D and trimming were worked out from the DNA. The sample lists just over 300,000 clones, roughly nine tenths occurring once. The CDR3 has 16 residues. Trimming cost V 1 base and J 1 base; bases outside gene matches: 5. CDR1 is LGHNA, CDR2 YSLEER, per germline. This sequence joins TRBV4-3 and TRBJ2-7; 9 bases map to TRBD1. This clonotype originated in a man between 18 and 29 years old with active or convalescent COVID-19. Input material: peripheral blood. The DNA of the CDR3 is TGCGCCAGCAGCCAAGCCCGGACAGGGGTTTCCTACGAGCAGTACTTC. Translating it yields CASSQARTGVSYEQYF.